A single sample gave rise to the 22 T cell receptor beta chains below, sequenced in a study of a mutant IDH1 vaccine in newly diagnosed glioma. As to time point: baseline, week 1 (first vaccination visit). Specified treatment: pre-vaccination baseline after standard-of-care therapy. Assay: immunoSEQ multiplex PCR; the TCRdb copy retains only in-frame clones and omits some. In the table there are tens of thousands of clones, 79% of which are singletons. The source material was PBMCs, sampled from a glioma patient treated with radiotherapy, temozolomide or both. The receptor source for this set is a man in his fifties or sixties with glioma.

This chain uses TRBV27 with TRBJ2-5; D may correspond to TRBD1 or TRBD2 (5 bases each). Germline assignment: CDR1 MNHEY and CDR2 SMNVEV (reference sequence). This CDR3 region has 16 residues. V shed 3 bases and J shed 1 base, with 15 bases lying between them. This chain's CDR3 is CASSFGGDRSQETQYF. The CDR3 DNA follows: TGTGCCAGCAGTTTTGGTGGGGACCGGTCCCAAGAGACCCAGTACTTC.

The V and J genes are TRBV6-6 and TRBJ1-2, with D unresolved. V was trimmed by 5 bases and J by 8 bases, leaving 12 bases between them. CDR1 is MNHNY and CDR2 is SVGAGI in the germline V gene (reference sequence). The CDR3 consists of 12 residues. The DNA for the CDR3 is TGTGCCAGCAGTGGGAGTTTTTGGGGCTACACCTTC. Encoded protein: CASSGSFWGYTF.

This chain connects TRBV10-1 to TRBJ1-1; no firm D call. V lost 7 bases, J lost 4 bases, and 13 bases lay in between. Germline V gene data show CDR1 as WNHNN and CDR2 as SYGVQD (reference sequence). The CDR3 is made up of 13 amino acids. DNA for the CDR3: TGCGCCAGCATGGGCCCGCGGGGCACTGAAGCTTTCTTT. This gives the protein CASMGPRGTEAFF.

V gene TRBV5-6 combines with J gene TRBJ2-1; 10 nucleotides match TRBD1. Germline V CDR1 and CDR2: SGHDT, YYEEEE. This CDR3 has 15 residues. V was pared by 4 bases and J by 6 bases, with 7 bases of the junction left unmatched. The chain's CDR3 is CASSPGTGAVNEQFF. CDR3 DNA sequence: TGTGCCAGCAGCCCGGGGACAGGGGCGGTCAATGAGCAGTTCTTC. Filled out from reference TRBV5-6 and TRBJ2-1, the complete variable domain reads DAGVTQSPTHLIKTRGQQVTLRCSPKSGHDTVSWYQQALGQGPQFIFQYYEEEERQRGNFPDRFSGHQFPNYSSELNVNALLLGDSALYLCASSPGTGAVNEQFFGPGTRLTVL.

The chain employs TRBV5-4 and TRBJ1-4; TRBD1 is a possible D gene (5 bases). Deletions cut 4 bases from V and 8 bases from J, with 15 bases between. Per the germline V gene, CDR1 is SGHNT and CDR2 is YYREEE (reference sequence). CDR3 size: 14 residues. The CDR3 DNA follows: TGTGCCAGCAGCAGGACGGCTTCAGGGGAAAAACTGTTTTTT. Translation: CASSRTASGEKLFF.

The genes are TRBV9 and TRBJ1-2; D remains ambiguous. Germline V gene sequence: CDR1 SGDLS, CDR2 YYNGEE. V shed 0 bases and J shed 6 bases, with 9 bases lying between them. The CDR3 runs 13 residues. The CDR3 sequence: CASSVEGGNGYTF. The CDR3 region has the DNA TGTGCCAGCAGCGTAGAGGGAGGAAATGGCTACACCTTC. Supplemented by reference TRBV9 and TRBJ1-2, the full variable domain reads DSGVTQTPKHLITATGQRVTLRCSPRSGDLSVYWYQQSLDQGLQFLIQYYNGEERAKGNILERFSAQQFPDLHSELNLSSLELGDSALYFCASSVEGGNGYTFGSGTRLTVV.

This clone appeared a single time. J is TRBJ2-7 and V is TRBV7-2, with TRBD2 matching 8 bases. J gave up 2 bases and V 3 bases, and 6 bases lay outside the gene matches. Germline V CDR1 and CDR2: SGHTA, FQGNSA. The CDR3 has 15 amino acids. The CDR3 spells CASSLAVAGTYEQYF. The CDR3 DNA is TGTGCCAGCAGCTTGGCCGTAGCGGGGACCTACGAGCAGTACTTC. The full variable domain, in which reference TRBV7-2 and TRBJ2-7 provide the parts outside the CDR3, is GAGVSQSPSNKVTEKGKDVELRCDPISGHTALYWYRQSLGQGLEFLIYFQGNSAPDKSGLPSDRFSAERTGGSVSTLTIQRTQQEDSAVYLCASSLAVAGTYEQYFGPGTRLTVT.

This rearrangement joins TRBV30 to TRBJ1-5; D might be TRBD1 (5 bases). Trimming took 5 bases from V and 1 from J, leaving 18 bases between them. Germline assignment: CDR1 GTSNPN and CDR2 SVGIG (reference sequence). CDR3 size: 16 residues. CDR3 loop: CAWQSRGGLSNQPQHF. CDR3 DNA sequence: TGTGCCTGGCAGAGCCGGGGCGGCTTAAGCAATCAGCCCCAGCATTTT.

This clone showed up just a few times. V usage is TRBV6-5 and J usage is TRBJ2-7, with 8 bases identical to TRBD1. The junction had 4 bases not matched to a gene; V was cut back by 0 bases and J by 3 bases. CDR1 is MNHEY, CDR2 SVGAGI, per germline. The CDR3 loop spans 15 amino acids. The CDR3 DNA reads TGTGCCAGCAGTTACTCTCTAGGACAGGGCTACGAGCAGTACTTC. As protein: CASSYSLGQGYEQYF.

The chain has TRBV10-3 and TRBJ2-7; the D gene could be TRBD1 or TRBD2 (5 bases each). Trimming removed 0 bases from V and 1 base from J, with 10 bases in between. Germline CDR1 reads ENHRY; CDR2 reads SYGVKD. The CDR3 sequence is 15 residues long. The CDR3 nucleotides read TGTGCCATCAGTGAGTCGTCTGGGGGTTCCTACGAGCAGTACTTC. The encoded protein is CAISESSGGSYEQYF.

This chain uses TRBV7-9 with TRBJ2-7, with D perhaps TRBD2 (5 bases). The germline V and J ends were trimmed by 1 base and 2 bases, with 12 bases remaining between them. The CDR3 loop spans 15 amino acids. CDR1 and CDR2 (germline): SEHNR, FQNEAQ (reference sequence). The CDR3 spells CASSLVGGPTYEQYF. The CDR3 DNA is TGTGCCAGCAGCTTAGTGGGCGGGCCCACCTACGAGCAGTACTTC.

V usage is TRBV7-9 and J usage is TRBJ2-3; TRBD2 might be the D (6 bases). Germline V lookup: CDR1 SEHNR, CDR2 FQNEAQ (reference sequence). V dropped 7 bases and J dropped 5 bases, with 19 bases sitting between them. The CDR3 sequence is 15 residues long. Here the CDR3 reads CASTLEGSRGDTQYF. CDR3 coding DNA: TGTGCCAGCACCCTAGAGGGGTCGCGGGGAGATACGCAGTATTTT.

CDR3 in amino acids: CASSLSDGSQETQYF. DNA for the CDR3: TGTGCCAGCAGCTTATCAGACGGATCTCAAGAGACCCAGTACTTC. J is TRBJ2-5 and V is TRBV11-2; D not certain. Per germline, CDR1 SGHAT and CDR2 FQNNGV. CDR3 length equals 15 residues. Trimming removed 2 bases from V and 2 bases from J, with 12 bases in between.

This chain joins TRBV5-4 and TRBJ1-4, with D maybe TRBD1 (5 bases). Trimming removed 2 bases at V and 4 bases at J, with 9 bases between. The CDR3 consists of 14 residues. Germline CDR1 and CDR2: SGHNT and YYREEE (reference sequence). The CDR3 DNA reads TGTGCCAGCAGCTTCCAGGGAGGTAATGAAAAACTGTTTTTT. This encodes CASSFQGGNEKLFF. Complete variable domain (other parts from reference TRBV5-4 and TRBJ1-4): ETGVTQSPTHLIKTRGQQVTLRCSSQSGHNTVSWYQQALGQGPQFIFQYYREEENGRGNFPPRFSGLQFPNYSSELNVNALELDDSALYLCASSFQGGNEKLFFGSGTQLSVL.

The chain uses TRBV15 and TRBJ2-1; 7 bases are a match to TRBD1. Germline assignment: CDR1 LNHNV and CDR2 YYDKDF (reference sequence). V lost 0 bases to trimming and J lost 4 bases; unmatched junction nucleotides: 3. The CDR3 loop spans 15 amino acids. The CDR3 coding sequence is TGTGCCACCAGCAGAGACACAGGGGAGTACAATGAGCAGTTCTTC. This codes for CATSRDTGEYNEQFF.

The chain joins TRBV2 to TRBJ1-1; weak D call: TRBD1 (6 bases). This CDR3 has 13 residues. The V end was cut by 8 bases, the J end by 2 bases, with 12 bases between. Germline V gives CDR1 SNHLY, CDR2 FYNNEI. The CDR3 protein is CASGWTDNTEAFF. CDR3 nucleotides: TGTGCCAGCGGTTGGACAGATAACACTGAAGCTTTCTTT.

The rearrangement joins TRBV28 to TRBJ2-7; D is possibly TRBD1 or TRBD2 (5 bases each). There are 16 residues in the CDR3. Germline assignment: CDR1 MDHEN and CDR2 SYDVKM. Trimming cost V 2 bases and J 4 bases, with 18 bases left between them. CDR3 region: CASSLRDGRSDYEQYF. CDR3 sequence (DNA): TGTGCCAGCAGTTTACGGGACGGCCGGTCCGATTACGAGCAGTACTTC.

The V gene is TRBV10-3, the J gene TRBJ1-1, with 9 bases aligning to TRBD1. This CDR3 contains 13 residues. CDR1 and CDR2 from the germline V gene are ENHRY and SYGVKD. The trim removed 11 bases at V and 6 bases at J, leaving 10 bases unmatched. CDR3: CASRDRDAAEAFF. CDR3 sequence (DNA): TGTGCCTCCCGGGACAGGGACGCGGCTGAAGCTTTCTTT.

The chain has TRBV7-2 and TRBJ2-1, with TRBD1 identical over 7 bases. With 0 bases clipped from V and 6 bases from J, the junction kept 8 bases outside the gene matches. Germline V gene lookup returns CDR1 SGHTA and CDR2 FQGNSA. CDR3 size: 16 residues. The DNA for the CDR3 is TGTGCCAGCAGCTTAGCTGCTTGGGCAGGGGGCAATGAGCAGTTCTTC. Amino acid sequence: CASSLAAWAGGNEQFF.

The chain employs TRBV7-8 and TRBJ2-2, with 10 bases lining up with TRBD2. CDR3 length: 15 residues. CDR1 and CDR2 (germline): SGHVS, FQNEAQ. The V and J ends lost 5 bases and 4 bases, in that order; junction bases with no gene match: 4. CDR3 in amino acids: CASSGRLAGTGELFF. The CDR3 nucleotides are TGTGCCAGCAGCGGACGACTAGCGGGCACCGGGGAGCTGTTTTTT. The variable domain in full, with the rest retrieved from reference TRBV7-8 and TRBJ2-2, is GAGVSQSPRYKVAKRGQDVALRCDPISGHVSLFWYQQALGQGPEFLTYFQNEAQLDKSGLPSDRFFAERPEGSVSTLKIQRTQQEDSAVYLCASSGRLAGTGELFFGEGSRLTVL.

The J gene is TRBJ2-5, the V gene TRBV5-4; tentative D call: TRBD2 (6 bases). V gave up 0 bases and J gave up 3 bases, with 6 bases separating them. The CDR3 contains 13 residues. From germline, CDR1 is SGHNT and CDR2 YYREEE (reference sequence). The CDR3 reads CASSLGGEETQYF. DNA for the CDR3: TGTGCCAGCAGCTTGGGCGGGGAAGAGACCCAGTACTTC.

This clone was observed a few times. The chain recombines TRBV6-7 with TRBJ1-1; a possible D gene is TRBD1 (5 bases). TRBV6-7 is noted as an ORF with a role that remains uncertain. The CDR3 has 15 residues. V was clipped by 6 bases and J by 1 base, with 15 bases between them. Here the CDR3 reads CASSLRGTGNTEAFF. For the CDR3, the DNA is TGTGCCAGCAGCCTTCGGGGGACGGGGAACACTGAAGCTTTCTTT.